Sequencing of this T cell receptor (beta chain) was carried out in a study of identifying expanded T cells in peripheral blood. Collection occurred without any documented infections or immune events in donors. Broader study findings: Approximately 2-week clone count variance significantly increased as total template count grew. About 1.2 clones differed between technical replicates, versus approximately 16 and 19 over time.

Concerning this clone itself: What it binds is not known.

Per germline, CDR1 LNHDA and CDR2 SQIVND (reference sequence). The ends were cut back, 4 bases at V and 0 bases at J, with 13 bases in the middle. The CDR3 is 17 amino acids. Repertoires were generated with immunoSEQ multiplex PCR, while TCRdb's copy carries only in-frame clones and drops some. The repertoire holds about 100,000 clones, with around nine tenths as singletons. This chain joins TRBV19 and TRBJ2-6, with D hard to call. Sequences were obtained from blood. This sequence was found in a person between 18 and 75 years old in good health. CDR3 residues: CASSTRWAGSGANVLTF. Written as DNA, the CDR3 is TGTGCCAGTAGTACCAGGTGGGCAGGCTCTGGGGCCAACGTCCTGACTTTC. Filled out from reference TRBV19 and TRBJ2-6, the complete variable domain reads DGGITQSPKYLFRKEGQNVTLSCEQNLNHDAMYWYRQDPGQGLRLIYYSQIVNDFQKGDIAEGYSVSREKKESFPLTVTSAQKNPTAFYLCASSTRWAGSGANVLTFGAGSRLTVL.